This T cell receptor (beta chain) was profiled in a study of blood T cell repertoires in COVID-19 (dated by TCRdb to 2020 to 2021). Regarding the study in general: Samples from collaborators originated in the United States, Italy and Spain and spanned both the acute and convalescent phases of COVID-19. The material from the prospective study consisted of cDNA or gDNA derived from T cells, B-cell-depleted T cells, or PBMCs. Sample metadata almost always included a de-identified subject ID, COVID-19 status, age in years and sex. Where available, HLA class I and class II types were obtained from metadata supplied by the sample provider rather than from assay-based typing. The samples were drawn from two sources: the first 160 participants of the ongoing ImmuneRACE study, and fewer than 1,500 subjects contributed by 6 global collaborators. The dataset comprised deeply sampled blood TCRbeta repertoires from subjects exposed to, actively infected with, or recovered from COVID-19. The repertoires were made available in a free public database intended to serve as a resource for research on the immune response to SARS-CoV-2. What the study reported, not specific to this receptor: Clinical and demographic metadata were provided uncurated, with the amount varying by source and participant.

Trimming removed 2 bases from V and 6 bases from J; the gene matches leave 5 bases unexplained. The germline V gene (reference sequence) yields LNHDA for CDR1 and SQIVND for CDR2. The cysteine opens and the phenylalanine closes a CDR3 of 15 amino acids. The read is trimmed to its CDR3 DNA, 45 bases read in frame from base 1. TCRbeta CDR3 regions were amplified from genomic DNA using the immunoSEQ Assay, a bias-controlled multiplex PCR. Concerning the study's data processing: The number of nucleated cells in each sample was estimated from the amplification of reference gene primers within the assay. To quantify the absolute abundance of each unique TCRbeta CDR3 rearrangement, sequence reads were collapsed and filtered. For each sample, productive Simpson clonality was calculated as the square root of Simpson's diversity index across productive rearrangements. Held by TCRdb, this immuneACCESS table contains in-frame sequences only and omits some clones. Under half of the omission traces to an unresolved V gene where checked; the cause of the rest is unknown. V and J calls plus clone size are reproduced from that table; the DNA served to infer D and trimming. The sample yields 40,000 to 55,000 clones; 82% were counted once. The ten largest clones represent roughly 4.4% of the sample.

Collaborating institutions collected whole blood in K2EDTA tubes following their own protocols. For TCRbeta analysis, collaborator samples were shipped as frozen whole blood, as isolated PBMCs, or as DNA extracted from either sample type. A remark on this clone: Its antigen is unknown. No per-base quality is available; no much larger clone lies one base away.

The sequence is built from TRBV19 and TRBJ1-5, with 9 bases in between that match TRBD1. This receptor was obtained from a woman in her 70s with acute or convalescent COVID-19. Sequencing was carried out using peripheral blood. The CDR3 corresponds to CASSISGTGPQPQHF. The DNA sequence is given as TGTGCCAGTAGTATATCCGGGACAGGGCCTCAGCCCCAGCATTTT.